The table lists the clone carrying this T cell receptor (beta chain) with a few counts. Its antigen is currently unknown. TCRdb called the RT-PCR reads again in MiXCR, with one record for every CDR3 protein. This table has more than 450,000 distinct CDR3 sequences, about 11% appearing once. The source of the sample is a study of response to subunit inactivated influenza vaccine. General observations from the study: Each seasonal flu vaccination may recruit only limited new T cells, authors suggested.

Trimming removed 0 bases from V and 2 bases from J, with 12 bases in between. This CDR3 has 16 residues. These sequences were also reported in another study, on T cells expressing NK-cell markers. From that study: The authors made TCR beta cDNA libraries by 5'RACE template switching. This switching added a universal primer site and UMIs. HCMV seropositivity characterized seven of the eight sequenced donors, and seronegativity one. Dominant NKG2C+ clonotypes in a handful of donors made up roughly 1.0-7.0% of CD8+ T cells. It remained uncertain whether the expanded NKG2C+ T cell clones were specific for HCMV antigens.

The sequence was obtained from a man aged 45-60 years who received an inactivated influenza vaccine. This specimen was PBMCs from blood, taken on the day of vaccination. The chain uses TRBV12-3 or TRBV12-4 and TRBJ2-3; no clear D gene. In DNA, the CDR3 is TGTGCCAGCAGTTTAGCGCTCGACGACCCCACAGATACGCAGTATTTT. Encoded protein: CASSLALDDPTDTQYF.